The clone carrying this T cell receptor (beta chain) was seen only a few times. Its antigen remains unknown. The CDR3 runs to 15 residues. V lost 5 bases to trimming and J lost 2 bases; unmatched junction nucleotides: 6. Germline V gives CDR1 SGHAT, CDR2 FQNNGV. All donors comprised healthy Caucasians. This sample is drawn from a study of identical twins. A universal primer site was created by template switching, with the cDNA bearing unique molecular identifiers. TCRdb called the 5' RACE reads again in MiXCR, with one record for every CDR3 protein. Here the sample spans some 300,000 distinct CDR3 sequences, about 12% being singletons. Notes on the study in general: Because invariant MAIT and iNKT cells could be present, zero-insertion analyses could be partly confounded.

This same sample was also part of a study on yellow fever vaccine responses in identical twins. From that second work: Twins reportedly had a vaccine T cell response that seemed partly convergent, partly personalized.

The source material was CD8+ T cells sorted from blood. The chain combines TRBV11-2 with TRBJ2-1, with 7 bases that match TRBD2. This receptor was identified in a woman aged 18-29 years in good health. The CDR3 is CASSPERGAYNEQFF. CDR3 in DNA: TGTGCCAGCAGCCCCGAGCGGGGCGCCTACAATGAGCAGTTCTTC. Full variable domain (rest looked up from reference TRBV11-2 and TRBJ2-1): EAGVAQSPRYKIIEKRQSVAFWCNPISGHATLYWYQQILGQGPKLLIQFQNNGVVDDSQLPKDRFSAERLKGVDSTLKIQPAKLEDSAVYLCASSPERGAYNEQFFGPGTRLTVL.